This T cell receptor (beta chain) was documented in a study of T cell changes during pregnancy in multiple sclerosis. Generated by immunoSEQ multiplex PCR, the TCRdb table keeps only in-frame clones and is missing some. The sample includes approximately 61,000 clones, 88% of them seen just once. The junction had 8 bases not matched to a gene; V was cut back by 5 bases and J by 8 bases. Germline V lookup: CDR1 SGHTA, CDR2 FQGTGA. The CDR3 sequence is 14 residues long. This chain joins TRBV7-3 and TRBJ2-1, with TRBD1 matching over 8 bases. The receptor was derived from a female donor with multiple sclerosis, enrolled in a pregnancy study. The sequencing here drew on peripheral blood, taken in the first trimester of pregnancy. CDR3 DNA sequence: TGTGCCAGCAGCCCCGGACAGGGAGGCCATGAGCAGTTCTTC. This encodes CASSPGQGGHEQFF.